This T cell receptor beta chain was found in a study of blood T cell repertoires in COVID-19. Study information: Nucleic acid was either cDNA or gDNA, and it came from T cells, B-cell-depleted T cells, or PBMCs.

CDR1 and CDR2 (germline): SQVTM, ANQGSEA. With V trimmed by 3 bases and J by 0 bases, 19 bases remained unmatched. The CDR3 is 20 residues long. Libraries were prepared by immunoSEQ multiplex PCR; TCRdb keeps only in-frame clonotypes and omits some of them. The sample has 130,000 to 150,000 clones; roughly 88% are singletons. The rearrangement uses TRBV29-1 and TRBJ2-4; 8 bases align to TRBD2. Sequenced material: PBMCs or T cells enriched from blood (not recorded which). This TCR came from a woman aged 30 to 39 with acute COVID-19. The CDR3 DNA reads TGCAGCGTTGACATCCGGGGGGGGCCCGATGAACGCAAAGCCAAAAACATTCAGTACTTC. It is translated as CSVDIRGGPDERKAKNIQYF.